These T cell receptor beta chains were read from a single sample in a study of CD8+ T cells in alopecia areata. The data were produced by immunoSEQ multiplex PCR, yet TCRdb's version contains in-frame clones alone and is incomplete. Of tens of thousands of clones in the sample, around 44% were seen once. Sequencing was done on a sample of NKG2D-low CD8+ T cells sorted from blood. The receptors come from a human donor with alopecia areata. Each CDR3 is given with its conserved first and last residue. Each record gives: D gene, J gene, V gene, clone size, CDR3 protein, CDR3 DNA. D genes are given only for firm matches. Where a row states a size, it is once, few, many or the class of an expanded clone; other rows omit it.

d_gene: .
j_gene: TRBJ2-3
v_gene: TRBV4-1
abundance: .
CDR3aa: CASSQEYQSTDTQYF
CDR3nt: TGCGCCAGCAGCCAAGAGTATCAGAGCACAGATACGCAGTATTTT

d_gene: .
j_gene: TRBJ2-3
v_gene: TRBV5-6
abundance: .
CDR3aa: CASSLGTRTDTQYF
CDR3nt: TGTGCCAGCAGCTTGGGGACCCGCACAGATACGCAGTATTTT

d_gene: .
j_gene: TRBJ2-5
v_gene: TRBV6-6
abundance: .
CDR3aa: CASSPLAIQETQYF
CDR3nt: TGTGCCAGCAGCCCCTTAGCGATCCAAGAGACCCAGTACTTC

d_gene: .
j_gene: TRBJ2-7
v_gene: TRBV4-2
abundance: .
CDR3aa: CASSQGQASPRDEQYF
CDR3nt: TGTGCCAGCAGCCAGGGTCAAGCGTCCCCGAGGGACGAGCAGTACTTC

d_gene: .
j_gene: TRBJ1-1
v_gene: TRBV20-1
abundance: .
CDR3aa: CSARDYTEAFF
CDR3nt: TGCAGTGCTAGGGACTACACTGAAGCTTTCTTT

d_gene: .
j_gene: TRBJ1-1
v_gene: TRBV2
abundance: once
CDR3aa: CASSEVGGQWGEAFF
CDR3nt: TGTGCCAGCAGTGAAGTCGGGGGCCAATGGGGTGAAGCTTTCTTT

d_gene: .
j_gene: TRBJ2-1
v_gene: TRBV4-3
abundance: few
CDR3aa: CASSQDTVLPSSYNEQFF
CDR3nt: TGCGCCAGCAGCCAAGATACGGTCCTCCCGAGCTCCTACAATGAGCAGTTCTTC

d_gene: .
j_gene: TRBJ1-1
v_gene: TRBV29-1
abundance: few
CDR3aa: CSVTKNTEAFF
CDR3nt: TGCAGCGTTACTAAGAACACTGAAGCTTTCTTT

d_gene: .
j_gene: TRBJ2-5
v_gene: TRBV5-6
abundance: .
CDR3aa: CASSPSGAETQYF
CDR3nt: TGTGCCAGCAGCCCCTCAGGGGCAGAGACCCAGTACTTC

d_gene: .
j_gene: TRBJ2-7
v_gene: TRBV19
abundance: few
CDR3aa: CASSMGAGTYEQYF
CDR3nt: TGTGCCAGTAGTATGGGAGCAGGTACCTACGAGCAGTACTTC

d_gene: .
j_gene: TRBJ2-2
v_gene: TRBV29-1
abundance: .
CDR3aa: CSVAQANTGELFF
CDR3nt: TGCAGCGTCGCACAGGCGAACACCGGGGAGCTGTTTTTT

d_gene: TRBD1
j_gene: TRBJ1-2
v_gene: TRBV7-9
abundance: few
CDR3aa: CASSFRTGSAYGYTF
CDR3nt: TGTGCCAGCAGCTTCCGGACAGGGAGCGCCTATGGCTACACCTTC

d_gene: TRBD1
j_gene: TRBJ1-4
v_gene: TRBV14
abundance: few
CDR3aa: CASSPSGGDREKLFF
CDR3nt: TGTGCCAGCAGCCCTTCAGGGGGGGATCGTGAAAAACTGTTTTTT

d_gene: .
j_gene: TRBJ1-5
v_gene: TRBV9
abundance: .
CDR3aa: CASSAASNQPQHF
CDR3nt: TGTGCCAGCAGCGCCGCGAGCAATCAGCCCCAGCATTTT

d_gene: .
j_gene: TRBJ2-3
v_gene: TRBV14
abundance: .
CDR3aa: CASSQAFRARTDTQYF
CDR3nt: TGTGCCAGCAGCCAAGCCTTCAGGGCAAGGACAGATACGCAGTATTTT

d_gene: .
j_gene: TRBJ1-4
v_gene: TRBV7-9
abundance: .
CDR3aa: CASSSGGRPNEKLFF
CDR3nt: TGTGCCAGCAGCTCCGGGGGACGGCCTAATGAAAAACTGTTTTTT

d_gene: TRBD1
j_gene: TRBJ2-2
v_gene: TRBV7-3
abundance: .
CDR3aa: CASSSSRTGYTGELFF
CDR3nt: TGTGCCAGCAGCTCCTCCCGGACAGGGTACACCGGGGAGCTGTTTTTT

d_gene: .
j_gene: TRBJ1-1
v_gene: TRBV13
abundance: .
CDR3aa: CASRPGKAEAFF
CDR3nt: TGTGCCAGCAGACCAGGGAAGGCTGAAGCTTTCTTT

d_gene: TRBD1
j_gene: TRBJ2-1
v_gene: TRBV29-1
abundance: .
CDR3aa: CSVRSGTGDNEQFF
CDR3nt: TGCAGCGTTAGGAGCGGGACAGGGGACAATGAGCAGTTCTTC

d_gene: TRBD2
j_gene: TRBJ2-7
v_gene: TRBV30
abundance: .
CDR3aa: CAWSELLGGYEQYF
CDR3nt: TGTGCCTGGAGTGAACTTCTGGGGGGGTACGAGCAGTACTTC

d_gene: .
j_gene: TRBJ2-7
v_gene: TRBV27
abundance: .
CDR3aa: CASSLSRGSAYEQYF
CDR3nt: TGTGCCAGCAGTTTATCTCGGGGATCGGCGTACGAGCAGTACTTC

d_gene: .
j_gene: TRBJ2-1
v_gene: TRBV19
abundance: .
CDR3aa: CASSFGIQQFF
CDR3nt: TGTGCCAGTAGTTTCGGTATACAGCAGTTCTTC

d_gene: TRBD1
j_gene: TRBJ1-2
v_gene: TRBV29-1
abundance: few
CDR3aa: CSVEGQGDGYTF
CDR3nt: TGCAGCGTTGAAGGGCAGGGGGATGGCTACACCTTC

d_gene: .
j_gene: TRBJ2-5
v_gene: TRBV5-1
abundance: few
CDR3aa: CASSFDNGQGKETQYF
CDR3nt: TGCGCCAGCAGCTTTGATAATGGGCAGGGGAAAGAGACCCAGTACTTC

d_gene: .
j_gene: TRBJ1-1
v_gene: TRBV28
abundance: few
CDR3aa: CASRPDSLNTEAFF
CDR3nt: TGTGCCAGCAGACCGGACAGCCTGAACACTGAAGCTTTCTTT

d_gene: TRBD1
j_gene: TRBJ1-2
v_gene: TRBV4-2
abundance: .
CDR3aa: CASSQDRDRVYGYTF
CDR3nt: TGTGCCAGCAGCCAAGATCGCGACAGGGTCTATGGCTACACCTTC

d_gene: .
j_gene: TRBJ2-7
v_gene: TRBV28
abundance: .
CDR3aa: CASRPGTDYEQYF
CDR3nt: TGTGCCAGCAGACCCGGGACCGACTACGAGCAGTACTTC

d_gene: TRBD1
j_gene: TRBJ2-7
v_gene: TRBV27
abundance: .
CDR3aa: CASSLGGTGEYEQYF
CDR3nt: TGTGCCAGCAGTTTAGGTGGGACAGGGGAATACGAGCAGTACTTC

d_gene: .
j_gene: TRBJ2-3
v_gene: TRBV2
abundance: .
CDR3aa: CASSEAGITDTQYF
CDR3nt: TGTGCCAGCAGTGAGGCGGGCATCACAGATACGCAGTATTTT

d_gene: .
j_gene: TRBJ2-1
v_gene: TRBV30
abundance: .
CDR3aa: CACTPRGSEQFF
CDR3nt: TGTGCCTGCACCCCGAGGGGGTCTGAGCAGTTCTTC